Each of the 2 T cell receptor beta chains below was sequenced from the same sample in a study of blood T cell repertoires in COVID-19. Produced via immunoSEQ multiplex PCR; TCRdb's table is partial and in-frame only. This sample has around 230,000 clones, with 86% found just once. Sequencing was carried out using peripheral blood. The receptors originated from a man aged 25-45 years who had recovered from COVID-19.

This clone was seen repeatedly, ten times or more. The CDR3 DNA sequence: TGTGCCAGCAGTCGCAGGGGGGTAAGGGAAGCTTTCTTT. Protein sequence: CASSRRGVREAFF. The V call is TRBV6-5, the J call TRBJ1-1; 7 positions match TRBD1. CDR3 length equals 13 residues. The J segment lost 8 bases and the V segment lost 5 bases, leaving 8 bases of the junction unmatched. Germline values: CDR1 MNHEY, CDR2 SVGAGI.

The chain recombines TRBV30 with TRBJ2-1; the D gene is possibly TRBD1 (5 bases). CDR1 is GTSNPN and CDR2 is SVGIG in the germline V gene (reference sequence). With 8 bases removed from V and 5 bases from J, the gap between germline ends came to 10 bases. The CDR3 runs 11 residues. Here the CDR3 reads CAAGADNEQFF. DNA for the CDR3: TGTGCCGCTGGGGCCGACAATGAGCAGTTCTTC.